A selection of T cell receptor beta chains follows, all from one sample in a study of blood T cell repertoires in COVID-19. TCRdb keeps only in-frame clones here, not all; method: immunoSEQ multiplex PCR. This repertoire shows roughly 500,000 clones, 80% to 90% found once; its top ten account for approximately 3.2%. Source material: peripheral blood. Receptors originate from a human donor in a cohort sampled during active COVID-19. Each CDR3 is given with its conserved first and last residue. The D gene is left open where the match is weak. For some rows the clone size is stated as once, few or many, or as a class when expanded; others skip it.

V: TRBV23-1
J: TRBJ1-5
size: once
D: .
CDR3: CASSPRWFGQPQHF
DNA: TGCGCCAGCAGCCCTAGGTGGTTTGGACAGCCCCAGCATTTT

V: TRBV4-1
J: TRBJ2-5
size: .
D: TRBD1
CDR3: CASSHHTGGETQYF
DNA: TGCGCCAGCAGCCATCACACAGGGGGAGAGACCCAGTACTTC

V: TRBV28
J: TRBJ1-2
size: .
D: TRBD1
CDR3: CASRGQGKYYGYTF
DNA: TGTGCCAGCAGGGGACAGGGGAAGTACTATGGCTACACCTTC

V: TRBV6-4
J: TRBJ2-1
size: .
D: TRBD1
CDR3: CASSGTGSGASYNEQFF
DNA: TGTGCCAGCAGTGGGACAGGGTCGGGAGCCTCATACAATGAGCAGTTCTTC

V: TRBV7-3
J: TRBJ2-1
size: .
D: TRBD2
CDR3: CASSGGTSGRSSYNEQFF
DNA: TGTGCCAGCAGCGGAGGGACTAGCGGGAGGAGCTCCTACAATGAGCAGTTCTTC

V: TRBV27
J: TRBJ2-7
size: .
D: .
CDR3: CASSPGHSYEQYF
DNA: TGTGCCAGCAGTCCGGGACATAGCTACGAGCAGTACTTC

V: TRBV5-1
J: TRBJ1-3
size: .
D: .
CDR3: CASSFGQSSGNTIYF
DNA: TGCGCCAGCAGCTTCGGACAGAGCTCTGGAAACACCATATATTTT

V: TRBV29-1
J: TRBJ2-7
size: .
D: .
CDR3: CSVEDPTESYEQYF
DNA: TGCAGCGTTGAAGACCCCACAGAATCCTACGAGCAGTACTTC

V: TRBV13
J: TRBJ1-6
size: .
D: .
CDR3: CASSLVGSPLHF
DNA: TGTGCCAGCAGCTTAGTCGGGTCACCCCTCCACTTT

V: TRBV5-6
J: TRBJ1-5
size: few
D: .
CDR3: CASSLKAISNQPQHF
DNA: TGTGCCAGCAGCTTGAAAGCGATTAGCAATCAGCCCCAGCATTTT

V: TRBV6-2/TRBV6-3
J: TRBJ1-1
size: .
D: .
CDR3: CASSTSTGNTEAFF
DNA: TGTGCCAGCAGTACCTCGACGGGGAACACTGAAGCTTTCTTT

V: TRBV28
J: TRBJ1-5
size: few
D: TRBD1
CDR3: CASSLYRGQGGNQPQHF
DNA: TGTGCCAGCAGTTTATATAGGGGACAGGGGGGCAATCAGCCCCAGCATTTT

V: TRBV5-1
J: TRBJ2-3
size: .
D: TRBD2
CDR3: CASSLILAGGTDTQYF
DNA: TGCGCCAGCAGCTTGATCCTAGCGGGAGGCACAGATACGCAGTATTTT

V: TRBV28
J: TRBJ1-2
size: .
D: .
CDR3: CASSILLAGDPGYTF
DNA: TGTGCCAGCAGTATACTACTAGCGGGAGACCCGGGCTACACCTTC

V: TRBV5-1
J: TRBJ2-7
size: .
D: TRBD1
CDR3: CASSLSHFGQASYEQYF
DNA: TGCGCCAGCAGCTTGAGTCATTTTGGACAGGCTTCCTACGAGCAGTACTTC

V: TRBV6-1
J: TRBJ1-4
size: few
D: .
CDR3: CASSERVSGEKLFF
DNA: TGTGCCAGCAGTGAACGGGTTTCTGGTGAAAAACTGTTTTTT

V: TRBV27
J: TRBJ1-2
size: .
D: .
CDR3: CASSLSVRGGYTF
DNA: TGTGCCAGCAGTTTAAGTGTTCGAGGTGGCTACACCTTC

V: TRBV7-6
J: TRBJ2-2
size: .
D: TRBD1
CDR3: CASSFWTGNTGELFF
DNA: TGTGCCAGCAGCTTTTGGACAGGAAACACCGGGGAGCTGTTTTTT

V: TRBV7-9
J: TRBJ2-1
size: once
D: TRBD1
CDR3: CASSLALGTAEQFF
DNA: TGTGCCAGCAGCTTAGCCCTCGGGACAGCCGAGCAGTTCTTC

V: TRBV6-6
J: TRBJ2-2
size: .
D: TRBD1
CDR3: CASSPTGYKTGELFF
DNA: TGTGCCAGCAGCCCGACAGGGTATAAGACCGGGGAGCTGTTTTTT

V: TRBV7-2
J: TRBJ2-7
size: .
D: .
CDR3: CASSFSGQGSYEQYF
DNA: TGTGCCAGCAGCTTTAGTGGGCAGGGCTCCTACGAGCAGTACTTC

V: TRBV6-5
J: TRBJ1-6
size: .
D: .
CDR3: CASGQLYNSPLHF
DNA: TGTGCCAGCGGACAGCTCTATAATTCACCCCTCCACTTT

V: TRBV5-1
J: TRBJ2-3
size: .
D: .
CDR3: CASSFRLKDTQYF
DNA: TGCGCCAGCAGCTTTCGACTGAAAGATACGCAGTATTTT

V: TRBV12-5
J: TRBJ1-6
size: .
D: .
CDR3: CAPRGEGNSSYNSPLHF
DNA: TGTGCCCCGAGGGGGGAGGGAAATAGCTCCTATAATTCACCCCTCCACTTT

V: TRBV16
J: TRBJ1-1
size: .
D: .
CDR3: CASSLLGVRTEAFF
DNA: TGTGCCAGCAGCCTTCTCGGGGTTCGGACTGAAGCTTTCTTT

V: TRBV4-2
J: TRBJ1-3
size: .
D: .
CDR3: CASSQDRTSGNTIYF
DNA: TGTGCCAGCAGCCAAGACAGGACAAGTGGAAACACCATATATTTT